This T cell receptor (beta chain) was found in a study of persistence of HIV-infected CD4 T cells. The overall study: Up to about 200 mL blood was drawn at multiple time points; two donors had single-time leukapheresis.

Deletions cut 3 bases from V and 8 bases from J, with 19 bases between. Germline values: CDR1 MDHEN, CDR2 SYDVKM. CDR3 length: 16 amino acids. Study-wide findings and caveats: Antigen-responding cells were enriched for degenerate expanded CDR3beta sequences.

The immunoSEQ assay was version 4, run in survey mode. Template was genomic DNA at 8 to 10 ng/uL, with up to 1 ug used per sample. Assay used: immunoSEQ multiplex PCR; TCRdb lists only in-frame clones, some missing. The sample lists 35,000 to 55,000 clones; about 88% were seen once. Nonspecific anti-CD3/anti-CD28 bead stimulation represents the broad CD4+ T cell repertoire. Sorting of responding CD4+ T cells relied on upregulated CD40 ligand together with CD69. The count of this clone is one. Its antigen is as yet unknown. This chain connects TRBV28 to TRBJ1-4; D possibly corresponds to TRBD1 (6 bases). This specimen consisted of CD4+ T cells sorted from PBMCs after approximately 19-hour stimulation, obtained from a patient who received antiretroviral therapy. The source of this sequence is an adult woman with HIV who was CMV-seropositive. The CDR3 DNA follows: TGTGCCAGCAGTTTCTCGACAGGCCGAAGGGGGGAAAAACTGTTTTTT. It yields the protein CASSFSTGRRGEKLFF.